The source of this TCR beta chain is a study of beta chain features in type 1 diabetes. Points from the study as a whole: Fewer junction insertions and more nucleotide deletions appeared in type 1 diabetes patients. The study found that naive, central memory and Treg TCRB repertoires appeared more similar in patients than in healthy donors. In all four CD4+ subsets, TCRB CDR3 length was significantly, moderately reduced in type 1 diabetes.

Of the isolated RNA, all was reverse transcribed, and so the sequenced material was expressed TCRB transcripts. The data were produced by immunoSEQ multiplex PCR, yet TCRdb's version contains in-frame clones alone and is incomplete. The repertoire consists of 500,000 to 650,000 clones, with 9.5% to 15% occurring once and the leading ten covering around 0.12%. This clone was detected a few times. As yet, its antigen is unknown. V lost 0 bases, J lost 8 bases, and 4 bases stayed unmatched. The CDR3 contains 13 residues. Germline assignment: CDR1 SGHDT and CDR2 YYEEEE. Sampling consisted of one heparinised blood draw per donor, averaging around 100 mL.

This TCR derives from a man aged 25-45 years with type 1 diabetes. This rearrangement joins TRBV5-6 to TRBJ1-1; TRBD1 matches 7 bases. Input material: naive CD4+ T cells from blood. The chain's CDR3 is CASSLVGGGEAFF. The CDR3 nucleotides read TGTGCCAGCAGCTTGGTAGGGGGCGGGGAAGCTTTCTTT. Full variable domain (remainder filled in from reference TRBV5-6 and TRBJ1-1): DAGVTQSPTHLIKTRGQQVTLRCSPKSGHDTVSWYQQALGQGPQFIFQYYEEEERQRGNFPDRFSGHQFPNYSSELNVNALLLGDSALYLCASSLVGGGEAFFGQGTRLTVV.